A selection of T cell receptor beta chains follows, all from one sample in a study of cytomegalovirus exposure and HLA in healthy donors. Clones were sequenced by immunoSEQ multiplex PCR, and TCRdb holds only the in-frame ones, with some missing. The sample shows 110,000 to 150,000 clones, about 75% of them seen only once. The specimen was PBMCs. The source of these receptors is a man aged 25-45 years in good health and CMV-seronegative. CDR3s leave out the opening cysteine and the closing phenylalanine or tryptophan.

V: TRBV7-8; CDR3: ASRLWTGHEETQY
V: TRBV4-1; CDR3: ASSHEERGGGYEQY
V: TRBV19; CDR3: ASSIGGSGNTIY
V: TRBV30; CDR3: AWSGGGSGAYEQY
V: TRBV28; CDR3: ASRVRAFTYGYT
V: TRBV28; CDR3: ASSSRQPYTEAF
V: TRBV7-9; CDR3: ASSPPGQGNNQPQH
V: TRBV6-5; CDR3: ASSPGGDGYT
V: TRBV5-5; CDR3: ASRSPGGTYNEQF
V: TRBV9; CDR3: ASSVTGTAVLGDEQF
V: TRBV19; CDR3: ASTTAPANEKLF
V: TRBV7-3; CDR3: ASSLRGGGVLNEQF
V: TRBV7-9; CDR3: ASSRGGNQPQH
V: TRBV7-2; CDR3: ASSHPGRGDGYT
V: TRBV9; CDR3: ASSVSPHSEAF
V: TRBV10-3; CDR3: AISDQDKLYTGELF
V: TRBV18; CDR3: ASSPIVGGEREQF
V: TRBV10-3; CDR3: AISPGGGRDTQY
V: TRBV29-1; CDR3: SVEDPSAGGLL
V: TRBV29-1; CDR3: SVEDRLKDEQY